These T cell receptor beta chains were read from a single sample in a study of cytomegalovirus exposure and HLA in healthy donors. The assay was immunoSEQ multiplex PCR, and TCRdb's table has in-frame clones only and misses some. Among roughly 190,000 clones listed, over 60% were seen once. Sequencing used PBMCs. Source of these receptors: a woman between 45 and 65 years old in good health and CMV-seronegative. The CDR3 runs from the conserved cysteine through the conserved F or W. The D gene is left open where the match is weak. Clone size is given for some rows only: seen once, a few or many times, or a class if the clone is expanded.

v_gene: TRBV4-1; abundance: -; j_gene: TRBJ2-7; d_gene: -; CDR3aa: CASSQKIEASWEQYF; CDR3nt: TGCGCCAGCAGCCAGAAGATAGAGGCCTCATGGGAGCAGTACTTC
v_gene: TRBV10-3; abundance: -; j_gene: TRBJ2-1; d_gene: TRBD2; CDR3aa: CAISREASGFYNEQFF; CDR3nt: TGTGCCATCAGTAGAGAGGCTAGCGGGTTCTACAATGAGCAGTTCTTC
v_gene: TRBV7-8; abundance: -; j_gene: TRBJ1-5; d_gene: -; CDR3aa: CASSPASGGGEPQHF; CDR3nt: TGTGCCAGCAGCCCCGCAAGTGGTGGGGGGGAGCCCCAGCATTTT
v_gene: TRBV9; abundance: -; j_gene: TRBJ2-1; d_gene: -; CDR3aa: CATSRQIGSEQFF; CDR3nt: TGTGCCACCTCTCGACAGATCGGGAGTGAGCAGTTCTTC
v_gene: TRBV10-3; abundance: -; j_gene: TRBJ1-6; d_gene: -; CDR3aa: CAISESPSRGNSPLHF; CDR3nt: TGTGCCATCAGTGAGTCTCCGTCTAGGGGTAATTCCCCCCTCCACTTT
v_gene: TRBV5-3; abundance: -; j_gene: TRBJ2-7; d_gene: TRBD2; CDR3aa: CARIGGAYEQYF; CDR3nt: TGTGCCAGAATCGGGGGGGCCTACGAGCAGTACTTC
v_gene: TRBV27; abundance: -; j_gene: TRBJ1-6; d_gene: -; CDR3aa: CTSSLSGGGMGSPLHF; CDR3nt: TGTACCAGCAGTTTATCGGGGGGGGGCATGGGGTCACCCCTCCACTTT
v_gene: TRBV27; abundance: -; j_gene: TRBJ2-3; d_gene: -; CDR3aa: CASSLYSGASTDTQYF; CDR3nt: TGTGCCAGCAGTTTATATAGCGGAGCAAGCACAGATACGCAGTATTTT
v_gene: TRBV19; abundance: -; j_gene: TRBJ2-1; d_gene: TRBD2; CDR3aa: CASSRPGLAGVAEQFF; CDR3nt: TGTGCCAGTAGCCGGCCCGGACTAGCGGGAGTGGCTGAGCAGTTCTTC
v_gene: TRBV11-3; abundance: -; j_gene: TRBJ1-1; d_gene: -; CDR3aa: CASSTTADTEAFF; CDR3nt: TGTGCCAGCAGCACCACAGCCGACACTGAAGCTTTCTTT
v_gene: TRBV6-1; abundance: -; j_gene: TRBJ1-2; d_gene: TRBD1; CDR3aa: CASSEVPQQGSRGYTF; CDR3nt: TGTGCCAGCAGTGAAGTCCCACAACAGGGGTCTCGGGGCTACACCTTC
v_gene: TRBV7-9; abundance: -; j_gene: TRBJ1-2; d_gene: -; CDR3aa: CASSLEGLWGYTF; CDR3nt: TGTGCCAGCAGCTTAGAGGGGTTGTGGGGCTACACCTTC
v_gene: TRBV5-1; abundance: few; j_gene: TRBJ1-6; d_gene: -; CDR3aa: CASSLEQGSPLHF; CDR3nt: TGCGCCAGCAGCTTAGAACAGGGTTCACCCCTCCACTTT
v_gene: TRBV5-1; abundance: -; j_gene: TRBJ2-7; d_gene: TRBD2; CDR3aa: CASSSAPGGAYHEQYF; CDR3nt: TGCGCCAGCAGCTCCGCTCCGGGAGGGGCCTATCACGAGCAGTACTTC
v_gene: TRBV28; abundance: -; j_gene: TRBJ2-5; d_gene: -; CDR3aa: CASSPPFETQYF; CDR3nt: TGTGCCAGCAGTCCCCCCTTCGAGACCCAGTACTTC
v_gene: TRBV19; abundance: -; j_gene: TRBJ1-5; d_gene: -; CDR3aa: CASSRNEGGGNQPQHF; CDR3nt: TGTGCCAGTAGTAGGAACGAAGGAGGGGGCAATCAGCCCCAGCATTTT
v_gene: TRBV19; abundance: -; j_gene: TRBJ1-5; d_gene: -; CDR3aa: CASSIRGSQPQHF; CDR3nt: TGTGCCAGTAGTATCAGGGGATCTCAGCCCCAGCATTTT
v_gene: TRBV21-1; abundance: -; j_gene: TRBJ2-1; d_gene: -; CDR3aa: CASSKGAGGFNEQFF; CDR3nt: TGTGCCAGCAGCAAAGGAGCGGGAGGGTTCAATGAGCAGTTCTTC
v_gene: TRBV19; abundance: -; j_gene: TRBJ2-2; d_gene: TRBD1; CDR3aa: CASSKGGQVNTGELFF; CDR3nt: TGTGCCAGTAGTAAAGGGGGACAGGTTAACACCGGGGAGCTGTTTTTT
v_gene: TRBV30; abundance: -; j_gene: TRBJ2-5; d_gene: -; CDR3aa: CAYSGASQETQYF; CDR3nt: TGTGCCTATTCTGGAGCCTCCCAAGAGACCCAGTACTTC
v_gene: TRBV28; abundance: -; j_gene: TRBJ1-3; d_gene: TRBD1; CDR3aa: CASSFGTGLGPGNTIYF; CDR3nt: TGTGCCAGCAGTTTTGGGACAGGGTTGGGTCCTGGAAACACCATATATTTT
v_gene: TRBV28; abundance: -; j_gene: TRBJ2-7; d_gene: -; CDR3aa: CASSLQNRDSEQYF; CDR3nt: TGTGCCAGCAGTCTCCAAAACAGGGATTCGGAGCAGTACTTC
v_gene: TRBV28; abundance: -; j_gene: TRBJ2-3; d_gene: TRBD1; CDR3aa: CASSRGQGRGTDTQYF; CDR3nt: TGTGCCAGCAGCAGGGGACAGGGGAGAGGCACAGATACGCAGTATTTT
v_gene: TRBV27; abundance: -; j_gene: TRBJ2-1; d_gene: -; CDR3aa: CASSLMTPGGAGDTEQFF; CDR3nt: TGTGCCAGCAGTTTAATGACCCCGGGGGGCGCGGGAGACACTGAGCAGTTCTTC
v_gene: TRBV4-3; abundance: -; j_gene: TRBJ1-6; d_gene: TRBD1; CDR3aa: CASSQENRGRRSPLHF; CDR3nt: TGCGCCAGCAGCCAAGAGAACAGGGGGCGTCGGTCACCCCTCCACTTT
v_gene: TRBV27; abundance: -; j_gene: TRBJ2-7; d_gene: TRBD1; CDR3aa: CASGVTGGSYEQYF; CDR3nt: TGTGCCAGCGGGGTAACAGGGGGCTCCTACGAGCAGTACTTC
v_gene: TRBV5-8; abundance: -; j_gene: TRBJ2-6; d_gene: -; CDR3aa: CASSSHRTFSGANVLTF; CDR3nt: TGTGCCAGCAGCTCCCATCGGACATTCTCTGGGGCCAACGTCCTGACTTTC
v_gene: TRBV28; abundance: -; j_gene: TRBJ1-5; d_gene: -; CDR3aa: CASRRQGNNQPQHF; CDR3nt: TGTGCCAGCAGAAGGCAGGGCAACAATCAGCCCCAGCATTTT
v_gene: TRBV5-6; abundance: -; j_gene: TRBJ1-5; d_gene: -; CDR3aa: CASSLRARGSNSNQPQHF; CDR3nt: TGTGCCAGCAGCTTACGGGCCCGGGGGAGTAATAGCAATCAGCCCCAGCATTTT
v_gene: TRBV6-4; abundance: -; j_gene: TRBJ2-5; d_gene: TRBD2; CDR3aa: CASSRLAGTTQYF; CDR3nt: TGTGCCAGCAGTCGACTAGCGGGAACGACCCAGTACTTC
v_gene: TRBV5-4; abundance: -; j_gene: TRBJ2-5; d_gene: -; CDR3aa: CASSLDRETQYF; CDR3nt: TGTGCCAGCAGCTTGGACCGGGAGACCCAGTACTTC
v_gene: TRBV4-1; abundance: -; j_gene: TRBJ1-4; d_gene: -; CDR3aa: CASSQTVIRELFF; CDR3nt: TGCGCCAGCAGCCAAACGGTGATCAGGGAACTATTTTTT
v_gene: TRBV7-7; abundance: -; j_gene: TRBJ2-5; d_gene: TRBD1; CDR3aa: CASSSGTGTGWQETQYF; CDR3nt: TGTGCCAGCAGCTCGGGAACCGGGACAGGGTGGCAAGAGACCCAGTACTTC
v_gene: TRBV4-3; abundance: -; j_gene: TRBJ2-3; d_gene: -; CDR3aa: CASSQEYPQGVDTQYF; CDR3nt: TGCGCCAGCAGCCAAGAATACCCCCAGGGCGTAGATACGCAGTATTTT
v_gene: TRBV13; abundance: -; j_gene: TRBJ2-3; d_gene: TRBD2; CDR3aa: CASSMLAGREDTQYF; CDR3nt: TGTGCCAGCAGCATGCTAGCGGGGAGGGAAGATACGCAGTATTTT
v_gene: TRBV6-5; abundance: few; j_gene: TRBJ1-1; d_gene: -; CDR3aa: CASSKESGQLEAFF; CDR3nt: TGTGCCAGCAGTAAAGAGAGTGGGCAACTTGAAGCTTTCTTT
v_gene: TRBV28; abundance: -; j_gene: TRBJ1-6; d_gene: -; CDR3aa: CASGGRGSNSPLHF; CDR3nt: TGTGCCAGCGGCGGGAGGGGGTCTAATTCACCCCTCCACTTT
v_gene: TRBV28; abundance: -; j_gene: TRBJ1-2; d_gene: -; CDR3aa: CASSPGFTPPNYGYTF; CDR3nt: TGTGCCAGCAGTCCAGGATTTACACCCCCTAACTATGGCTACACCTTC
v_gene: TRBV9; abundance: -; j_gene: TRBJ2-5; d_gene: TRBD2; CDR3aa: CASSEGVAGAQETQYF; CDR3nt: TGTGCCAGCAGCGAGGGGGTAGCGGGGGCCCAAGAGACCCAGTACTTC
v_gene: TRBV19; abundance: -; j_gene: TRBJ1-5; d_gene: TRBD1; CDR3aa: CASKQGGQPQHF; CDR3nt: TGTGCCAGTAAACAGGGGGGTCAGCCCCAGCATTTT
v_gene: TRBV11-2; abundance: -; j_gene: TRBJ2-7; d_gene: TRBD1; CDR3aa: CASSLDVTGGEQYF; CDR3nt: TGTGCCAGCAGCTTAGATGTGACAGGGGGTGAGCAGTACTTC
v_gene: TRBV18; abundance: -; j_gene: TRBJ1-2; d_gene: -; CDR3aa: CASSPGDNYGYTF; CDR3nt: TGTGCCAGCTCACCGGGAGATAACTATGGCTACACCTTC
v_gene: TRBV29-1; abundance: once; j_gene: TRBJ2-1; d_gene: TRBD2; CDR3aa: CSHRLAGDEQFF; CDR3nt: TGCAGCCACCGACTAGCGGGGGATGAGCAGTTCTTC
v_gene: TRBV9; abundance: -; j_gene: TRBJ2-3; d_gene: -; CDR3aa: CASSVRQGGRPTDTQYF; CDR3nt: TGTGCCAGCAGCGTAAGACAGGGAGGACGCCCCACAGATACGCAGTATTTT
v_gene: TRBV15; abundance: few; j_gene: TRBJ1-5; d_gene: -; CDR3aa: CATSRVLENQPQHF; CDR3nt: TGTGCCACCAGCAGAGTATTGGAGAATCAGCCCCAGCATTTT
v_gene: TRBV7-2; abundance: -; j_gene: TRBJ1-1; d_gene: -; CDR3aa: CASTLGEGWGTEAFF; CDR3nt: TGTGCCAGCACCTTGGGGGAGGGTTGGGGCACTGAAGCTTTCTTT
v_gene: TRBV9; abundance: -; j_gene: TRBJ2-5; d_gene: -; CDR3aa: CASSVLTGPEETQYF; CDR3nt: TGTGCCAGCAGCGTGCTGACAGGACCTGAAGAGACCCAGTACTTC
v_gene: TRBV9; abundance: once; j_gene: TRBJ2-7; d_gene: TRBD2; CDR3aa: CASTPTSGSTTEQYF; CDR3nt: TGTGCCAGCACCCCGACTAGCGGGTCCACCACCGAGCAGTACTTC
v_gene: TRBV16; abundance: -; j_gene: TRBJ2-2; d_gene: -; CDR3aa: CASSQSKLKTGELFF; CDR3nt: TGTGCCAGCAGCCAATCAAAGCTAAAAACCGGGGAGCTGTTTTTT
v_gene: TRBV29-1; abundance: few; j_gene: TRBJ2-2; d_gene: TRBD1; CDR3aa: CSEMEQGALTGELFF; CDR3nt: TGCAGCGAAATGGAACAGGGGGCGTTGACCGGGGAGCTGTTTTTT
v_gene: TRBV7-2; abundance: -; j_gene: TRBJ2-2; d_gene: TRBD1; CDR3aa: CASSPTGTGATGELFF; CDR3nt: TGTGCCAGCAGCCCGACCGGGACAGGGGCCACCGGGGAGCTGTTTTTT